This T cell receptor (beta chain) was sequenced during a study of T cells in Graves' hyperthyroidism and ophthalmopathy. General observations from the study: The majority of expanded thyroid clonotypes above 0.001 also appeared in blood.

Absent ophthalmopathy progression within 18 months defined stable Graves' hyperthyroidism. Disease duration under 2 months; hyperthyroidism patients were aged 18 to 65. Lactation, pregnancy, other autoimmune disease or uncontrolled infection led to exclusion of patients. This CDR3 region has 14 residues. Trimming stripped 6 bases from V and 6 bases from J, with 15 bases between. Amplified regions were TCR beta CDR3 sequences from RNA transcripts. The TCR CDR3 first-round RT-PCR relied on the HTBI primer set. TCRdb re-derived calls from the multiplex PCR reads in MiXCR, one entry per CDR3 protein. The sample yields a few hundred thousand distinct CDR3 sequences, 15% to 18% seen once. This clonotype was observed at least ten times. Antigen: not known.

The chain couples TRBV12-3 or TRBV12-4 to TRBJ1-5; a weak D match, TRBD1 (6 bases). This TCR was sampled from a woman between 25 and 40 years old with Graves' hyperthyroidism. The sequenced sample consisted of blood. CDR3 protein: CASRWGRGGQPQHF. The CDR3 region has the DNA TGTGCCAGCAGATGGGGCAGGGGAGGTCAGCCCCAGCATTTT.